This entry lists 20 T cell receptor beta chains sequenced from one sample in a study of cytomegalovirus exposure and HLA in healthy donors. A multiplex PCR was run with 60 Vbeta primers and 13 Jbeta primers. TCRdb's copy holds only in-frame clones and misses some; the assay was immunoSEQ multiplex PCR. The sample includes some 130,000 clones, around 73% of them seen just once. Material: PBMCs. The receptor set was obtained from a female donor in good health and CMV-seronegative.

The chain is built from TRBV6-6 and TRBJ2-1, with 8 bases that match TRBD2. V lost 6 bases to trimming and J lost 2 bases; unmatched junction nucleotides: 6. Germline-derived CDR1 and CDR2 are MNHNY and SVGAGI (reference sequence). This CDR3 has 15 amino acids. As DNA, the CDR3 is TGTGCCAGCAGAACGACTAGCGAGCCCTACAATGAGCAGTTCTTC. It is translated as CASRTTSEPYNEQFF.

The CDR3 DNA reads TGTGCCAGCAGCCCCGGGACAGCCTTTGAAGCTTTCTTT. Translated: CASSPGTAFEAFF. V is TRBV7-3 and J is TRBJ1-1; 7 bases agree with TRBD1. CDR3 length: 13 residues. With V trimmed by 5 bases and J by 7 bases, 7 bases remained unmatched. Germline V gene data show CDR1 as SGHTA and CDR2 as FQGTGA.

This chain connects TRBV10-3 to TRBJ1-3; D call uncertain. V lost 6 bases to trimming and J lost 0 bases, with 9 bases between them. This CDR3 contains 14 residues. In germline, CDR1 is ENHRY, CDR2 SYGVKD. DNA for the CDR3: TGTGCCATCAGCGGCAGCGCCTCTGGAAACACCATATATTTT. Translated, it gives CAISGSASGNTIYF.

The rearrangement joins TRBV6-1 to TRBJ1-4; 7 positions match TRBD1. Germline V gene sequence: CDR1 MNHNS, CDR2 SASEGT. V gave up 2 bases and J gave up 10 bases; unmatched junction bases: 10. The CDR3 sequence is 15 residues long. In DNA form, the CDR3 reads TGTGCCAGCAGTGAACGTTCGGTGTCAGGGGGAAAACTGTTTTTT. Residues: CASSERSVSGGKLFF.

In DNA form, the CDR3 reads TGTGCCAGCGCGGGACTAGCGACCACCGGGGAGCTGTTTTTT. Translating gives CASAGLATTGELFF. This rearrangement joins TRBV27 to TRBJ2-2; 10 nucleotides align to TRBD2. The CDR3 is made up of 14 amino acids. Germline assignment: CDR1 MNHEY and CDR2 SMNVEV (reference sequence). J gave up 4 bases and V 8 bases, and 4 bases lay outside the gene matches.

Comment on this clone: The identical CDR3 is also encoded by other nucleotide sequences in the sample. This chain uses TRBV19 with TRBJ1-1, with D possibly matching TRBD1 (5 bases). This CDR3 contains 14 residues. The germline V gene encodes CDR1 LNHDA and CDR2 SQIVND (reference sequence). V was trimmed by 3 bases and J by 0 bases, leaving 8 bases between them. DNA of the CDR3: TGTGCCAGTAGTATGGGCAGGGTGAACACTGAAGCTTTCTTT. It translates to CASSMGRVNTEAFF.

In its sample, this clone was seen a few times. This chain uses TRBV15 with TRBJ1-5; 7 bases line up with TRBD1. The CDR3 runs 16 residues. J was trimmed by 6 bases and V by 1 base; bases with no gene match: 9. Germline V CDR1 and CDR2: LNHNV, YYDKDF (reference sequence). CDR3 nucleotide sequence: TGTGCCACCAGCAGAGTGACAGGGCTGATGTCTCAGCCCCAGCATTTT. It yields the protein CATSRVTGLMSQPQHF.

The V gene is TRBV28, the J gene TRBJ2-4; 9 bases map to TRBD1. The CDR3 consists of 13 residues. CDR1 and CDR2 (germline): MDHEN, SYDVKM. V lost 6 bases to trimming and J lost 9 bases; unmatched junction nucleotides: 6. The CDR3 DNA sequence: TGTGCCAGCAGCACCGGACAGGGGAGCATTCAGTACTTC. Residues: CASSTGQGSIQYF. Variable domain in full (rest from reference TRBV28 and TRBJ2-4): DVKVTQSSRYLVKRTGEKVFLECVQDMDHENMFWYRQDPGLGLRLIYFSYDVKMKEKGDIPEGYSVSREKKERFSLILESASTNQTSMYLCASSTGQGSIQYFGAGTRLSVL.

V gene TRBV4-3 combines with J gene TRBJ1-2, with 10 bases aligning to TRBD1. CDR3 size: 16 residues. V shed 1 base and J 3 bases; nucleotides not matched to a gene: 5. CDR1 is LGHNA, CDR2 YSLEER, per germline. The CDR3 protein is CASSQGPGQGDYGYTF. The DNA for the CDR3 is TGCGCCAGCAGCCAAGGGCCTGGACAGGGGGACTATGGCTACACCTTC.

The V call is TRBV9, the J call TRBJ2-1, with 10 bases matching TRBD2. The CDR3 sequence is 17 residues long. Germline loops: CDR1 SGDLS, CDR2 YYNGEE. The J segment lost 4 bases and the V segment lost 0 bases, leaving 7 bases of the junction unmatched. The CDR3 is CASSVAPASGRYNEQFF. In nucleotides, the CDR3 is TGTGCCAGCAGCGTAGCTCCAGCTAGCGGGAGATACAATGAGCAGTTCTTC.

The rearrangement uses TRBV2 and TRBJ2-7; D possibly corresponds to TRBD2 (5 bases). Germline V gene sequence: CDR1 SNHLY, CDR2 FYNNEI. This CDR3 is 15 amino acids long. The germline V and J ends were trimmed by 1 base and 0 bases, with 10 bases remaining between them. In DNA form, the CDR3 reads TGTGCCAGCAGTGAAGAAAGAGGGCTCTCCTACGAGCAGTACTTC. Translation: CASSEERGLSYEQYF. Full variable domain (rest looked up from reference TRBV2 and TRBJ2-7): EPEVTQTPSHQVTQMGQEVILRCVPISNHLYFYWYRQILGQKVEFLVSFYNNEISEKSEIFDDQFSVERPDGSNFTLKIRSTKLEDSAMYFCASSEERGLSYEQYFGPGTRLTVT.

The chain couples TRBV28 to TRBJ1-2, with D tentatively TRBD1 (6 bases). V lost 6 bases to trimming and J lost 5 bases, with 10 bases between them. The germline gives CDR1 MDHEN, CDR2 SYDVKM. This CDR3 comprises 12 residues. CDR3 region: CASSNTGYGYTF. The CDR3 nucleotides are TGTGCCAGCAGCAATACAGGGTATGGCTACACCTTC.

This clone has just a few counts. This chain links TRBV7-9 with TRBJ1-5, with D tentatively TRBD1 (6 bases). V was clipped by 0 bases and J by 4 bases, with 10 bases between them. Germline CDR1 is SEHNR and CDR2 is FQNEAQ (reference sequence). The CDR3 runs to 15 residues. CDR3 in DNA: TGTGCCAGCAGCTTAGCGCAGGGGCCTAATCAGCCCCAGCATTTT. This sequence encodes CASSLAQGPNQPQHF.

The gene calls are TRBV27 and TRBJ1-5, with TRBD1 as a possible D gene (5 bases). This CDR3 has 15 amino acids. Trimming shortened V by 2 bases and J by 7 bases, and 15 bases separated the two germline ends. CDR1 MNHEY and CDR2 SMNVEV come from the germline V gene (reference sequence). This CDR3 reads CASSLEAGRMQPQHF. CDR3 bases: TGTGCCAGCAGTTTAGAGGCAGGGAGGATGCAGCCCCAGCATTTT.

The chain has TRBV18 and TRBJ1-2; 10 bases are a match to TRBD1. Trimming at V came to 1 base and at J to 5 bases, leaving 7 bases not matched to a gene. Germline V lookup: CDR1 KGHSH, CDR2 LQKENI. This CDR3 comprises 16 residues. CDR3 loop: CASSPLQRTGGYGYTF. CDR3 coding DNA: TGTGCCAGCTCACCACTACAAAGGACAGGGGGTTATGGCTACACCTTC.

This rearrangement joins TRBV6-5 to TRBJ1-5, with 8 bases matching TRBD1. This CDR3 spans 16 amino acids. Germline-derived CDR1 and CDR2 are MNHEY and SVGAGI. Trimming took 6 bases from V and 2 from J; bases not matched to a gene: 9. The CDR3 region is CASSYTGGGGNQPQHF. The CDR3, as DNA: TGTGCCAGCAGCTACACAGGGGGTGGTGGCAATCAGCCCCAGCATTTT.

In this sample, this clone turned up a few times. This CDR3 is also generated by other DNA sequences in the sample. The DNA of the CDR3 is TGTGCCAGCTCACCCGGGACAGGGAGGAACACTGAAGCTTTCTTT. This gives the protein CASSPGTGRNTEAFF. V gene TRBV18 combines with J gene TRBJ1-1, with 9 bases identical to TRBD1. The V gene end was trimmed by 3 bases and the J gene end by 1 base; junction bases not matched to a gene: 3. The germline V gene has CDR1 KGHSH and CDR2 LQKENI. CDR3 length: 15 amino acids.

The chain recombines TRBV10-1 with TRBJ2-1, with D perhaps TRBD2 (6 bases). This CDR3 contains 15 residues. Germline V gives CDR1 WNHNN, CDR2 SYGVQD (reference sequence). Trimming took 4 bases from V and 8 from J, leaving 18 bases between them. This CDR3 reads CASSGDLRGEYEQFF. CDR3 bases: TGCGCCAGCAGTGGAGACTTGCGCGGGGAATATGAGCAGTTCTTC.

V usage is TRBV19 and J usage is TRBJ1-3; D perhaps matches TRBD1 (5 bases). This CDR3 has 16 residues. V was clipped by 4 bases and J by 0 bases, with 13 bases between them. CDR1 is LNHDA, CDR2 SQIVND, per germline (reference sequence). DNA for the CDR3: TGTGCCAGTAGTAAACGGGGGATTAACTCTGGAAACACCATATATTTT. It yields the protein CASSKRGINSGNTIYF.

This rearrangement joins TRBV6-1 to TRBJ1-4; D is ambiguous. The germline V and J ends were trimmed by 1 base and 0 bases, with 6 bases remaining between them. CDR1 and CDR2 from the germline V gene are MNHNS and SASEGT. The CDR3 is 15 amino acids. The CDR3 spells CASSEEAATNEKLFF. CDR3 coding DNA: TGTGCCAGCAGTGAAGAGGCGGCAACTAATGAAAAACTGTTTTTT.